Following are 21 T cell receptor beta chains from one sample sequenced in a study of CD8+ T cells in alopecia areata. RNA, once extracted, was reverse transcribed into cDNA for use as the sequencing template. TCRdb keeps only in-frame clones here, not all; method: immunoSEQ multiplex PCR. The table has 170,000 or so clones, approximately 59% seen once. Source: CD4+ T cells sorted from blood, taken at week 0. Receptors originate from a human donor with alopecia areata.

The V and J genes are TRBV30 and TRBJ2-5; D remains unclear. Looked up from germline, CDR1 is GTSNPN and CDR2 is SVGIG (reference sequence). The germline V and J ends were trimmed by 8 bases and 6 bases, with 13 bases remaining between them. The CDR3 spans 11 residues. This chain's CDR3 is CARWAGQTQYF. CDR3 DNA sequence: TGTGCCCGTTGGGCTGGTCAGACCCAGTACTTC. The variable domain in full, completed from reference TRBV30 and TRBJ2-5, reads SQTIHQWPATLVQPVGSPLSLECTVEGTSNPNLYWYRQAAGRGLQLLFYSVGIGQISSEVPQNLSASRPQDRQFILSSKKLLLSDSGFYLCARWAGQTQYFGPGTRLLVL.

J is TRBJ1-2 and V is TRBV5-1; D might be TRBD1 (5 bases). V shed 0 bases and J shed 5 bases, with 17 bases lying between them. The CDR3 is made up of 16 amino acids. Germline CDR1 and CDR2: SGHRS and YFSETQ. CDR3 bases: TGCGCCAGCAGCTTGGGCGCAGAGGGACTGGCGTATGGCTACACCTTC. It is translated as CASSLGAEGLAYGYTF.

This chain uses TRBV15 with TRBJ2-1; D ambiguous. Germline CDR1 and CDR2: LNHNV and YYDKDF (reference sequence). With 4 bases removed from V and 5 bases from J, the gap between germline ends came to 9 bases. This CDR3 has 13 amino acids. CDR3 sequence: CATSMKQNNEQFF. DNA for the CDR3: TGTGCCACCAGCATGAAACAGAACAATGAGCAGTTCTTC.

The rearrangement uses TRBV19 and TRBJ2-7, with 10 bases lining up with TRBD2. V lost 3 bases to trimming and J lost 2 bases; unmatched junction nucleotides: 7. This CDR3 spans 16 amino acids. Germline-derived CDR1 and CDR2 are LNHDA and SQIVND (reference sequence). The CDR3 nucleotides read TGTGCCAGTAGTATCGGTTCTAGCGGGGGTCCCTACGAGCAGTACTTC. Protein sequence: CASSIGSSGGPYEQYF.

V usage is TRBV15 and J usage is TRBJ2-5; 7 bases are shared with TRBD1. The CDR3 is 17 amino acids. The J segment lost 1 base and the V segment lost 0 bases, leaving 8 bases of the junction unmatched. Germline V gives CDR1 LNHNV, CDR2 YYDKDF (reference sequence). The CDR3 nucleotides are TGTGCCACCAGCAGAGATTTAGGGACAGTGATCCAAGAGACCCAGTACTTC. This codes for CATSRDLGTVIQETQYF.

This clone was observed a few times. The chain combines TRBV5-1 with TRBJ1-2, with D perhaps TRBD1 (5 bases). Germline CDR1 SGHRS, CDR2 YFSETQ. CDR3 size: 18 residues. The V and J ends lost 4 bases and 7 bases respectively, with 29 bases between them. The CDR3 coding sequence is TGCGCCAGCAGCCCGGCGCAGATCCTCGGGGCCCTTCCGGGTGGCTACACCTTC. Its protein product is CASSPAQILGALPGGYTF.

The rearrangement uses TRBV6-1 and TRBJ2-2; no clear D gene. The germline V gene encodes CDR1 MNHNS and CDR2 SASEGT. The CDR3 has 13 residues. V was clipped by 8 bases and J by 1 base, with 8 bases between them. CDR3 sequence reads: CASWDRNTGELFF. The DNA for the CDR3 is TGTGCCAGCTGGGATCGGAACACCGGGGAGCTGTTTTTT.

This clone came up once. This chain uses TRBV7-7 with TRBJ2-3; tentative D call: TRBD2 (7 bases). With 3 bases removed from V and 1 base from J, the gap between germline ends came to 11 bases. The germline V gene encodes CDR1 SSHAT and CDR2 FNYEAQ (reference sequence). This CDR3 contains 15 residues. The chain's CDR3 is CASSLEGGGTDTQYF. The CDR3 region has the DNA TGTGCCAGCAGCTTGGAGGGGGGGGGCACAGATACGCAGTATTTT.

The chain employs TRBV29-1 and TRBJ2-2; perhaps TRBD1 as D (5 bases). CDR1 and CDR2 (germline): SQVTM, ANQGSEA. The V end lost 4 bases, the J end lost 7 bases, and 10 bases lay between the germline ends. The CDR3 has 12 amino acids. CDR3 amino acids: CSVGTRVGELFF. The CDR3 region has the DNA TGCAGCGTTGGGACCAGGGTCGGGGAGCTGTTTTTT.

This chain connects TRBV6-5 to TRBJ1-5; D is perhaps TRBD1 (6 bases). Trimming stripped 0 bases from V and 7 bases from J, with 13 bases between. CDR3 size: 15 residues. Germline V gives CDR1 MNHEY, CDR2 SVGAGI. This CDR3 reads CASSYSNSGVQPQHF. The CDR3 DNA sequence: TGTGCCAGCAGTTACTCGAATTCAGGGGTCCAGCCCCAGCATTTT.

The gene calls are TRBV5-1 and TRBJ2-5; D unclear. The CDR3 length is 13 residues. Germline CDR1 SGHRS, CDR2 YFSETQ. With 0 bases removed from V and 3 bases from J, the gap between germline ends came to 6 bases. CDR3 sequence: CASSLVLEETQYF. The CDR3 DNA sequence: TGCGCCAGCAGCTTGGTTTTAGAAGAGACCCAGTACTTC.

CDR3 sequence (DNA): TGTGCCTGGAGTGTAACAGGGAATAGCAATCAGCCCCAGCATTTT. Residues: CAWSVTGNSNQPQHF. The V gene is TRBV30, the J gene TRBJ1-5, with TRBD1 as a possible D gene (6 bases). This CDR3 has 15 amino acids. V was cut by 0 bases and J by 0 bases, with 9 bases left in between. The germline gives CDR1 GTSNPN, CDR2 SVGIG (reference sequence).

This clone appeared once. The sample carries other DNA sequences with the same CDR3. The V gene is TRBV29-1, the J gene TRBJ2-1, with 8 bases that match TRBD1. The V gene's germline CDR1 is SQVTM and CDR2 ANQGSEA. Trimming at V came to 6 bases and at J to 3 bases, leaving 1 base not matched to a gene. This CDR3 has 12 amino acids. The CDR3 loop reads CSVGQGYNEQFF. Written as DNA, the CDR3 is TGCAGCGTCGGACAGGGCTACAATGAGCAGTTCTTC.

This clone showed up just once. In nucleotides, the CDR3 is TGCAGCGTCGGGACGGGAGAGCAGTACTTC. This translates into CSVGTGEQYF. J is TRBJ2-7 and V is TRBV29-1; D may match TRBD1 or TRBD2 (5 bases each). Germline V lookup: CDR1 SQVTM, CDR2 ANQGSEA. The CDR3 has 10 amino acids. V lost 6 bases to trimming and J lost 7 bases, with 10 bases between them.

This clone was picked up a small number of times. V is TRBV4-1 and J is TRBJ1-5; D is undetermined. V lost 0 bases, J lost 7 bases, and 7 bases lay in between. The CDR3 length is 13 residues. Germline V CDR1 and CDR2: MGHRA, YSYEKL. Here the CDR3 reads CASSQDSGQPQHF. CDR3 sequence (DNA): TGCGCCAGCAGCCAAGATTCTGGCCAGCCCCAGCATTTT.

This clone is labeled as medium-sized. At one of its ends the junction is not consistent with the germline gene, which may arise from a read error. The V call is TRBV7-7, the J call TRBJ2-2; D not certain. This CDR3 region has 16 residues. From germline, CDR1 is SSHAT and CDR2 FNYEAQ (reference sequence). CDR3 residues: CASSLGRTVNTGELFF. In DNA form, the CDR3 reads TGTGCTAGCAGCTTAGGGCGTACAGTTAACACCGGGGAGCTGTTTTTT.

The CDR3 protein is CSVDHGETQYF. DNA of the CDR3: TGCAGTGTGGACCACGGAGAGACCCAGTACTTC. The chain carries TRBV20-1 and TRBJ2-5, with D uncertain. CDR3 length: 11 residues. CDR1 and CDR2 from the germline V gene are DFQATT and SNEGSKA (reference sequence). The V end was cut by 7 bases, the J end by 4 bases, with 10 bases between.

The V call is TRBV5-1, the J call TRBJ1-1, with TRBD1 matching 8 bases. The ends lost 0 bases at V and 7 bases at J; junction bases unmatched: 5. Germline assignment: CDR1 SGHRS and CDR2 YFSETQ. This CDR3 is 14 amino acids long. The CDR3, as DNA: TGCGCCAGCAGCTTGGACAGGGGGACCGGTGAAGCTTTCTTT. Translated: CASSLDRGTGEAFF. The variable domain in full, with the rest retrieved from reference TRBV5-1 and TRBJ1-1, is KAGVTQTPRYLIKTRGQQVTLSCSPISGHRSVSWYQQTPGQGLQFLFEYFSETQRNKGNFPGRFSGRQFSNSRSEMNVSTLELGDSALYLCASSLDRGTGEAFFGQGTRLTVV.

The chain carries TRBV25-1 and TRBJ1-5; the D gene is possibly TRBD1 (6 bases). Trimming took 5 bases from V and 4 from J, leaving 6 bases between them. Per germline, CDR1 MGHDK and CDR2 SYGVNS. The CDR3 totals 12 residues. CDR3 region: CASSQGNQPQHF. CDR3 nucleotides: TGTGCCAGCAGTCAGGGGAATCAGCCCCAGCATTTT.

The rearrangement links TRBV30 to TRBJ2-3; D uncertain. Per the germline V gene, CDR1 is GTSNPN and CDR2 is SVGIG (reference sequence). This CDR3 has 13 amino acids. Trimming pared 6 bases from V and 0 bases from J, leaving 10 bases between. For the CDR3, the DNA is TGTGCCTGCAACGTTGACAGCACAGATACGCAGTATTTT. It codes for CACNVDSTDTQYF. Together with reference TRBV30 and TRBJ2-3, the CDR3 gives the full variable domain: SQTIHQWPATLVQPVGSPLSLECTVEGTSNPNLYWYRQAAGRGLQLLFYSVGIGQISSEVPQNLSASRPQDRQFILSSKKLLLSDSGFYLCACNVDSTDTQYFGPGTRLTVL.

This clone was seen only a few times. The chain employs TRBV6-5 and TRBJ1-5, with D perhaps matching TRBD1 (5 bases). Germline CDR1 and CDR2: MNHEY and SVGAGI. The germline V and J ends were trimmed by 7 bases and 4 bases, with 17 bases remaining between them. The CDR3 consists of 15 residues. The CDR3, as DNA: TGTGCCAGCAAGCCCACAGGAGATCTTAATCAGCCCCAGCATTTT. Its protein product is CASKPTGDLNQPQHF.